Sequencing of this T cell receptor beta chain was carried out in a study of blood T cell repertoires in COVID-19. Overall study: The United States, Italy and Spain were the sources of the acute and convalescent COVID-19 samples. T cells, B-cell-depleted T cells, or PBMCs supplied cDNA or gDNA.

CDR1 SGHDT and CDR2 YYEEEE come from the germline V gene. Trimming removed 1 base from V and 3 bases from J, with 7 bases in between. This CDR3 contains 13 residues. Sequenced by immunoSEQ multiplex PCR; TCRdb stores in-frame clones only, minus some. The sample has about 60,000 clones; 85% are singletons. This sequence was found in a human donor in a cohort sampled during active COVID-19. Sequenced sample: peripheral blood. The chain is built from TRBV5-6 and TRBJ1-2; a weak D match, TRBD1 (6 bases). CDR3: CASSLTGYYGYTF. CDR3 bases: TGTGCCAGCAGCTTGACAGGGTACTATGGCTACACCTTC.